The present entry profiles one T cell receptor beta chain with its context. CDR3 length: 11 residues. V was clipped by 3 bases and J by 10 bases, with 8 bases between them. Per the germline V gene, CDR1 is SGHDT and CDR2 is YYEEEE. This sample is drawn from a study of blood T cell repertoires in COVID-19. Study-wide background: T cells, B-cell-depleted T cells, or PBMCs provided the cDNA or gDNA that served as material.

In the original processing: It was from reference gene primer amplification that nucleated cell counts were estimated. Assay used: immunoSEQ multiplex PCR; TCRdb lists only in-frame clones, some missing. D and trimming come from the DNA, and the V and J calls and clone size come from that table. The sample lists nearly 200,000 clones; 70% to 90% were seen once. The sample was peripheral blood. This rearrangement joins TRBV5-6 to TRBJ2-1, with a tentative D call TRBD1 (5 bases). The clonotype originates from a woman in her sixties or seventies with active or convalescent COVID-19. The CDR3 loop reads CASSWGVEQFF. For the CDR3, the DNA is TGTGCCAGCAGCTGGGGCGTCGAGCAGTTCTTC.